Each of the 14 T cell receptor beta chains below was sequenced from the same sample in a study of T cells after yellow fever vaccination. TCRdb analysed the 5' RACE reads with MiXCR anew, one entry per CDR3 protein. Here the sample spans approximately 250,000 distinct CDR3 sequences, roughly 5.2% being singletons. This specimen was CD4+ T cells sorted from PBMCs, taken on the day of the yellow fever booster vaccination. All receptors derive from a young man who received the YFV17D yellow fever vaccine.

This clonotype was detected many times. The J gene is TRBJ1-3, the V gene TRBV20-1; D possibly corresponds to TRBD1 (5 bases). V lost 3 bases to trimming and J lost 4 bases, with 22 bases between them. Germline V CDR1 and CDR2: DFQATT, SNEGSKA (reference sequence). This CDR3 comprises 17 residues. The CDR3 nucleotides are TGCAGTGCTAGGGGTCCAGGGACTTCATCTCGCGGAAACACCATATATTTT. Protein sequence: CSARGPGTSSRGNTIYF.

The rearrangement uses TRBV5-1 and TRBJ2-1, with D perhaps matching TRBD2 (7 bases). The CDR3 sequence is 16 residues long. The germline V and J ends were trimmed by 0 bases and 11 bases, with 21 bases remaining between them. In germline, CDR1 is SGHRS, CDR2 YFSETQ. CDR3 region: CASSLDTGAGANKQFF. In DNA, the CDR3 is TGCGCCAGCAGCTTGGACACTGGGGCGGGGGCGAATAAGCAGTTCTTC.

This clonotype came up many times. This CDR3 is CASSPRPDGSWSTQYF. As DNA, the CDR3 is TGTGCCAGCAGCCCGCGGCCGGACGGCTCCTGGTCGACCCAGTACTTC. The chain carries TRBV7-8 and TRBJ2-5, with D unresolved. This CDR3 has 16 residues. Germline lookup yields CDR1 SGHVS and CDR2 FQNEAQ. V was pared by 5 bases and J by 7 bases, with 23 bases between.

This chain uses TRBV7-3 with TRBJ1-1; D gene unclear. V lost 3 bases to trimming and J lost 5 bases, with 10 bases between them. The germline gives CDR1 SGHTA, CDR2 FQGTGA. The CDR3 spans 13 residues. CDR3 nucleotides: TGTGCCAGCAGCTTCCAGCTGCGAACTGAAGCTTTCTTT. Encoded protein: CASSFQLRTEAFF.

This clonotype came up a few times. The V and J genes are TRBV12-3 or TRBV12-4 and TRBJ2-4; a weak D match, TRBD1 (6 bases). The V and J ends lost 2 bases and 0 bases respectively, with 8 bases between them. This CDR3 comprises 15 residues. CDR3 sequence: CASSLNRAAKNIQYF. CDR3 in DNA: TGTGCCAGCAGTTTAAACAGGGCAGCCAAAAACATTCAGTACTTC.

This clonotype has more than one count but fewer than ten. The gene calls are TRBV6-4 and TRBJ2-3; D is undetermined. The CDR3 covers 13 residues. V gave up 0 bases and J gave up 6 bases, with 7 bases separating them. The germline CDR1 and CDR2 sequences are MRHNA and SNTAGT. Here the CDR3 reads CASSDSYLDTQYF. CDR3 coding DNA: TGTGCCAGCAGTGACTCCTACCTTGATACGCAGTATTTT.

CDR3 bases: TGCAGTGCTCCTATAGCGGGGGGCGTCCAGGATACGCAGTATTTT. This sequence encodes CSAPIAGGVQDTQYF. V gene TRBV20-1 combines with J gene TRBJ2-3; 10 bases are shared with TRBD2. Germline lookup yields CDR1 DFQATT and CDR2 SNEGSKA (reference sequence). The CDR3 consists of 15 residues. Germline trimming cut 5 bases from V and 6 bases from J; bases unmatched to any gene: 11.

The rearrangement uses TRBV28 and TRBJ1-5; weak D call: TRBD1 (5 bases). Trimming shortened V by 5 bases and J by 0 bases, and 20 bases separated the two germline ends. Looked up from germline, CDR1 is MDHEN and CDR2 is SYDVKM. The CDR3 totals 18 residues. The CDR3 region has the DNA TGTGCCAGCAGTATACCGGGGCACCAACCTTATAGCAATCAGCCCCAGCATTTT. Amino acids: CASSIPGHQPYSNQPQHF.

At least ten counts were recorded for this clonotype. This sequence joins TRBV5-8 and TRBJ1-3; D is ambiguous. The CDR3 spans 12 residues. V shed 2 bases and J shed 6 bases, with 6 bases lying between them. From germline, CDR1 is SGHTS and CDR2 YDEGEE. The CDR3 sequence: CASSLQENTIYF. CDR3 DNA sequence: TGTGCCAGCAGCTTACAAGAAAACACCATATATTTT.

The chain joins TRBV12-3 or TRBV12-4 to TRBJ2-5; 9 bases fit TRBD1. Losses at the gene ends were 6 bases for V and 1 base for J; bases not matched to a gene: 3. The CDR3 length is 14 residues. The CDR3 DNA reads as TGTGCCAGCAGGAACAGGGGGCTCCAAGAGACCCAGTACTTC. This codes for CASRNRGLQETQYF.

The sample holds many counts of this clonotype. The V call is TRBV20-1, the J call TRBJ2-3; TRBD2 aligns across 11 bases. Germline values: CDR1 DFQATT, CDR2 SNEGSKA (reference sequence). The CDR3 is 15 amino acids. Trimming cost V 5 bases and J 2 bases; bases outside gene matches: 6. This chain's CDR3 is CSASPSGGYTDTQYF. DNA for the CDR3: TGCAGTGCTTCGCCTAGCGGGGGGTACACAGATACGCAGTATTTT.

The chain carries TRBV2 and TRBJ2-2, with 8 nucleotides matching TRBD1. V lost 6 bases, J lost 0 bases, and 6 bases stayed unmatched. CDR1 is SNHLY and CDR2 is FYNNEI in the germline V gene. The CDR3 is 16 residues long. CDR3 protein: CASSPTGAPNTGELFF. CDR3 DNA: TGTGCCAGCAGCCCGACAGGGGCCCCGAACACCGGGGAGCTGTTTTTT.

This clonotype has just a few counts. The chain links TRBV10-3 to TRBJ2-7; D remains unclear. Germline loops: CDR1 ENHRY, CDR2 SYGVKD. V lost 8 bases, J lost 7 bases, and 18 bases lay in between. The CDR3 is made up of 13 amino acids. Here the CDR3 DNA reads TGTGCCATCGGCGGCAGCCGGAACGTTGAGCAGTACGTC. Amino acid sequence: CAIGGSRNVEQYV.

Details on this clonotype: A much larger clone sits a single nucleotide away, making a read error possible. J is TRBJ2-1 and V is TRBV6-1, with 12 bases that match TRBD2. Germline-derived CDR1 and CDR2 are MNHNS and SASEGT. The CDR3 has 15 amino acids. This CDR3 is CASRSGLAGKNELFF. CDR3 nucleotide sequence: TGTGCCAGCAGAAGCGGACTAGCGGGGAAGAATGAGCTGTTCTTC.